The clone carrying this T cell receptor (beta chain) occurred a few times. Via MiXCR, TCRdb re-called the RT-PCR reads, giving one row per CDR3 protein. The table includes about 680,000 distinct CDR3 sequences, approximately 15% detected once. The germline V gene has CDR1 SGHAT and CDR2 FQNNGV. CDR3 size: 16 residues. Trimming cost V 5 bases and J 3 bases; bases outside gene matches: 13. J is TRBJ2-7 and V is TRBV11-2; TRBD2 agrees at 7 bases. The receptor was isolated from a female donor in good health, serving as a healthy control. Specimen: memory CD4+ T cells from blood. The CDR3 spells CASSPRGAGSVYEQYF. The CDR3 region has the DNA TGTGCCAGCAGCCCCCGTGGAGCGGGGAGTGTCTACGAGCAGTACTTC.